The clone carrying this TCR beta chain was counted a few times. Its matching antigen is unknown. TCRdb reprocessed the 5' RACE reads with MiXCR, giving one entry per CDR3 protein. The sample yields around 530,000 distinct CDR3 sequences, roughly 15% seen once. This record belongs to a study of identical twins. Study-level results: High-abundance cord blood beta clonotypes had fewer insertions; memory repertoires showed none. Sharing of beta out-of-frame sequences by twins showed a weaker excess.

V was cut by 5 bases and J by 9 bases, with 17 bases left in between. This CDR3 spans 14 amino acids. These same records also appear under a second study, on yellow fever vaccine responses in identical twins.

Material: CD4+ T cells sorted from blood. V gene TRBV12-3 or TRBV12-4 combines with J gene TRBJ1-5, with unresolved D. This sequence was found in a woman younger than 30 in good health. DNA for the CDR3: TGTGCCAGCAGTATGGGAGTTTCGGGTACGCCCCAGCATTTT. It encodes CASSMGVSGTPQHF.